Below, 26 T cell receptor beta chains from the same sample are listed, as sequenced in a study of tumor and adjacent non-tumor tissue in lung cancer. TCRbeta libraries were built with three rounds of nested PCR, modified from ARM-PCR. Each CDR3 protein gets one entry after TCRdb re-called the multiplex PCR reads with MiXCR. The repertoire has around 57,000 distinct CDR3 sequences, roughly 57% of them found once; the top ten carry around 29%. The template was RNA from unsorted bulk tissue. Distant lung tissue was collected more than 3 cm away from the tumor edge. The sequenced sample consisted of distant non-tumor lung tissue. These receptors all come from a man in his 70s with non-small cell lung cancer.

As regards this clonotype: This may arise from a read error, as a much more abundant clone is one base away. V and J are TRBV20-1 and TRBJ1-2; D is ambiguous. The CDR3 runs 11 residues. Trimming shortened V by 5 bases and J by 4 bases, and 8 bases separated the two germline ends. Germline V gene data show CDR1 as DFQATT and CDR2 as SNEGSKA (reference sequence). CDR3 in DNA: TGCAGTGCTGGGTGGGCCTATGGCTACACCTTC. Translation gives CSAGWAYGYTF.

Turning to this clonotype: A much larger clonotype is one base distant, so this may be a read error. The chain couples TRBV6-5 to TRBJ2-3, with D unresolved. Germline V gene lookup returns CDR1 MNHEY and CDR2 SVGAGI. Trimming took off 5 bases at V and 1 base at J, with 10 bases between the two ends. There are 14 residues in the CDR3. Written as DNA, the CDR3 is TGTGCCAGCAGTGTCCGCAGAGGCACAGATACGCAGTATTTT. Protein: CASSVRRGTDTQYF.

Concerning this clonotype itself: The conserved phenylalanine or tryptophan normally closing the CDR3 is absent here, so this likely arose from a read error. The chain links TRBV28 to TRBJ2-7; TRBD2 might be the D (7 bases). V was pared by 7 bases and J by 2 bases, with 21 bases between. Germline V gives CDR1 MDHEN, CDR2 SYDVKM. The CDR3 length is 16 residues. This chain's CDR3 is CASTSTGQGTTYEQYL. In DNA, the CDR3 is TGTGCCAGCACTTCCACAGGGCAGGGGACTACCTACGAGCAGTACCTC.

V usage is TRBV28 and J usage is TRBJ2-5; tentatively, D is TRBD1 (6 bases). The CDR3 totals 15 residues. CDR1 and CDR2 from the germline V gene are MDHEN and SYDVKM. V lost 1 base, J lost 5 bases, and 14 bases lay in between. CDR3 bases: TGTGCCAGCAGTTTATCCTCAGGGGCAGGGGAGACCCAGTACTTC. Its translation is CASSLSSGAGETQYF.

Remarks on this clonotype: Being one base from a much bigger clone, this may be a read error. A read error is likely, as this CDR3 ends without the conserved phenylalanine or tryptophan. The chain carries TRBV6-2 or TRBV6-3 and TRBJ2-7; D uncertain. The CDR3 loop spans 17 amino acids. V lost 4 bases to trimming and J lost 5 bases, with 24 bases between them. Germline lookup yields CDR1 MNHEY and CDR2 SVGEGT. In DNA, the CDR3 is TGTGCCAGCAGTTGGGATCTACCCACCCACCGGCGACACGAGCAGTACTCC. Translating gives CASSWDLPTHRRHEQYS.

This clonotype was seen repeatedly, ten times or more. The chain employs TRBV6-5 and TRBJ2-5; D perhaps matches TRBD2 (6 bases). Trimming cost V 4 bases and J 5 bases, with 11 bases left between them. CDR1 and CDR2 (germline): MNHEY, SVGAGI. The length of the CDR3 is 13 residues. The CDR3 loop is CASSSLGGETQYF. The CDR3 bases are TGTGCCAGCAGTTCACTAGGAGGGGAGACCCAGTACTTC.

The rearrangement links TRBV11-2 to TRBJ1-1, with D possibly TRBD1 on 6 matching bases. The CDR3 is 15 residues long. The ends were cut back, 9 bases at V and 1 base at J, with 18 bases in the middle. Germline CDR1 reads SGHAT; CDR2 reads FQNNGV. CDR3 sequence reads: CASSSTVGANTEAFF. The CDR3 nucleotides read TGTGCCAGTAGTTCTACAGTGGGGGCGAACACTGAAGCTTTCTTT.

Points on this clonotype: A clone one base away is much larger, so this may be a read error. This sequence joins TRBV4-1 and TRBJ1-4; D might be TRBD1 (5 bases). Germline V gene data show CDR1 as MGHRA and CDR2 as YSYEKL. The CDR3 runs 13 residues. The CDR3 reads CASTVIRGEKPFF. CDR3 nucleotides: TGCGCCAGCACTGTAATACGGGGGGAAAAACCGTTTTTT.

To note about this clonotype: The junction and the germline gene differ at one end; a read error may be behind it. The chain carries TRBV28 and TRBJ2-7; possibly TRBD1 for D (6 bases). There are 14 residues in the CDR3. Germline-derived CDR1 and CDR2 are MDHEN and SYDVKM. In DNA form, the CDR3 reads TGTGCAAGCAGTCCCCACAGGGTCGCGGACGAGCACTACTTC. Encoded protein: CASSPHRVADEHYF.

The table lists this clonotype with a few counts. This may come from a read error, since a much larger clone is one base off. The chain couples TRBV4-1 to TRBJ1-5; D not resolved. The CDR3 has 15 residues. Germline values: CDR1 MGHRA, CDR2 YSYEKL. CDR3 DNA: TGCACCAGCAGCCAACTGGCGGGTAGCAATCAGCCCCAGCATTTT. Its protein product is CTSSQLAGSNQPQHF.

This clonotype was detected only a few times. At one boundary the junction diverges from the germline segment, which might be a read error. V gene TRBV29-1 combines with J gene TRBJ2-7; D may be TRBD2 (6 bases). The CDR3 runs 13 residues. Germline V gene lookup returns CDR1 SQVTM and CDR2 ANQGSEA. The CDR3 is CSTRAGGSYEQYF. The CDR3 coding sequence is TGCAGCACCCGAGCGGGCGGCTCCTATGAGCAGTACTTC.

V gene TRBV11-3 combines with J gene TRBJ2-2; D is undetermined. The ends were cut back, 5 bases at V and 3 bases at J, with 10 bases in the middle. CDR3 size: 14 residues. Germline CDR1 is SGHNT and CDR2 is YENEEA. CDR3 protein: CASSPTADTGELFF. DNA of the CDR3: TGTGCCAGCAGCCCGACTGCGGACACCGGGGAGCTGTTTTTT. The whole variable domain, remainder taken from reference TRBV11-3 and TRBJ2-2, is EAGVVQSPRYKIIEKKQPVAFWCNPISGHNTLYWYLQNLGQGPELLIRYENEEAVDDSQLPKDRFSAERLKGVDSTLKIQPAELGDSAVYLCASSPTADTGELFFGEGSRLTVL.

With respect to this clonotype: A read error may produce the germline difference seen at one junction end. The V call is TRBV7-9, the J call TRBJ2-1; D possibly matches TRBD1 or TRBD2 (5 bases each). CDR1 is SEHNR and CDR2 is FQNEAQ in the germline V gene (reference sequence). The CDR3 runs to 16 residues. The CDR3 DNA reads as TGTGCCAACAGCTCCGTGAAGCGGTGGGGCCTCAATGAGCAGTTCTTC. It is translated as CANSSVKRWGLNEQFF.

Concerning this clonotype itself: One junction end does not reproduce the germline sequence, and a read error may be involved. The CDR3 region is CVSSLETGPYAQYF. The CDR3 DNA follows: TGTGTCAGCAGCTTAGAAACAGGTCCCTACGCGCAGTACTTC. The chain couples TRBV11-2 to TRBJ2-7; a weak D match, TRBD1 (5 bases). The CDR3 spans 14 residues. Germline V gives CDR1 SGHAT, CDR2 FQNNGV.

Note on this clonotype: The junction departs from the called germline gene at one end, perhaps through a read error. This chain's CDR3 is CACSPPGANVLTF. DNA for the CDR3: TGTGCCTGCAGCCCCCCTGGGGCCAACGTCCTGACTTTC. The genes are TRBV7-9 and TRBJ2-6; D uncertain. Germline V gene data show CDR1 as SEHNR and CDR2 as FQNEAQ (reference sequence). The CDR3 totals 13 residues.

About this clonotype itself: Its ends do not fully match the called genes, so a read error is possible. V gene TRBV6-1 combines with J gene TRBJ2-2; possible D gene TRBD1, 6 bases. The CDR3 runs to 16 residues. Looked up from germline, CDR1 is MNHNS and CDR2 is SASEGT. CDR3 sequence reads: CASSDSQGSGTGEPFF. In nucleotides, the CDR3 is TGTGCCAGCAGTGATTCACAGGGTTCGGGTACCGGGGAGCCGTTTTTT.

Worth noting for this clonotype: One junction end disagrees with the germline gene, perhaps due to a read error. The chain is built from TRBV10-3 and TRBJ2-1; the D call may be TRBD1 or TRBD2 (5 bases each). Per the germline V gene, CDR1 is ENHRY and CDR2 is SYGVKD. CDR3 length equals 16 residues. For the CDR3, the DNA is TGTGCTAACAGTCCTACCAGCGGCAGGGAGAACAATGAGCAATTCTTC. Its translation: CANSPTSGRENNEQFF.

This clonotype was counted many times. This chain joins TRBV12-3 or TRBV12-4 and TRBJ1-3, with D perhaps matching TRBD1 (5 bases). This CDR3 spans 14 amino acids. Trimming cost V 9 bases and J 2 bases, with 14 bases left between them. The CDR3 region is CASTVAGAGNTIYF. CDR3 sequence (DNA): TGTGCCAGTACCGTGGCGGGGGCTGGAAACACCATATATTTT.

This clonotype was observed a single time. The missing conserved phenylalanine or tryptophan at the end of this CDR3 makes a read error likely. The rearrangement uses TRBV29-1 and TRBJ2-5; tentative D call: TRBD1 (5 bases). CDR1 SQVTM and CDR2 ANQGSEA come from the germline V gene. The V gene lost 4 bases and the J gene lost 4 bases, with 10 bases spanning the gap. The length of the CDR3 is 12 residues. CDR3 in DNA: TGCAGCGTTGTGGACACAGGAGAGACCCAGTACTCC. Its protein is CSVVDTGETQYS.

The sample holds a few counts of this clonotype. CDR3 DNA: TGTGCCTGGAGAGGGGGTTTGAACACTGAAGCTTTCTTT. Its translation is CAWRGGLNTEAFF. The chain uses TRBV30 and TRBJ1-1, with a tentative D call TRBD1 (6 bases). V gave up 3 bases and J gave up 0 bases, with 8 bases separating them. The CDR3 consists of 13 residues. Germline V gene sequence: CDR1 GTSNPN, CDR2 SVGIG (reference sequence).

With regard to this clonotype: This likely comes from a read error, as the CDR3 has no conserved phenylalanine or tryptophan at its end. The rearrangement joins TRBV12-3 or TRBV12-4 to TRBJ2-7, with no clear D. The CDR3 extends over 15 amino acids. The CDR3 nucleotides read TGTACCAGCAATTTTGGGCACCTCATCTCCTACGAGCAGTACATC. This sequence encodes CTSNFGHLISYEQYI.

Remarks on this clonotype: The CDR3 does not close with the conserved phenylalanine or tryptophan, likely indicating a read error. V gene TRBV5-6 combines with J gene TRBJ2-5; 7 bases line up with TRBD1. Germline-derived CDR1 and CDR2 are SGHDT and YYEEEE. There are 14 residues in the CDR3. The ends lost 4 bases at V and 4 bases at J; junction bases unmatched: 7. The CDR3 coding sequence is TGTGCCAGCAGCATGAAACAGGGGAGAGAGACCCAGTACGTC. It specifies CASSMKQGRETQYV.

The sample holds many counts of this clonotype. CDR3 DNA: TGTGCCAGCAGTGGAACAGGCATATTTAGCACAGATACGCAGTATTTT. Translation gives CASSGTGIFSTDTQYF. V is TRBV5-5 and J is TRBJ2-3, with a weak D call TRBD1 (5 bases). This CDR3 comprises 16 residues. V lost 5 bases to trimming and J lost 0 bases, with 16 bases between them. Germline CDR1 is SGHKS and CDR2 is YYEKEE (reference sequence). Using reference TRBV5-5 and TRBJ2-3 for the parts outside the CDR3, the full variable domain is DAGVTQSPTHLIKTRGQQVTLRCSPISGHKSVSWYQQVLGQGPQFIFQYYEKEERGRGNFPDRFSARQFPNYSSELNVNALLLGDSALYLCASSGTGIFSTDTQYFGPGTRLTVL.

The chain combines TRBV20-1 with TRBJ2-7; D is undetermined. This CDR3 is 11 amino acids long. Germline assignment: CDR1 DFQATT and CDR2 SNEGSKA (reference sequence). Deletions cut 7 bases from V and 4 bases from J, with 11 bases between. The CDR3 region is CSVSWMYEQYF. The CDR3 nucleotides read TGCAGTGTCTCATGGATGTACGAGCAGTACTTC.

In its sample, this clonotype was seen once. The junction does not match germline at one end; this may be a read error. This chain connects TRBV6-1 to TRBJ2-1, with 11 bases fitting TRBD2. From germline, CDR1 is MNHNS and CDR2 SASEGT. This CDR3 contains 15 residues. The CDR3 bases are TGTGCCAGCGGTGAAACTAGCGGGGGTTACAATGAGCAGTTCTTC. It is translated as CASGETSGGYNEQFF.

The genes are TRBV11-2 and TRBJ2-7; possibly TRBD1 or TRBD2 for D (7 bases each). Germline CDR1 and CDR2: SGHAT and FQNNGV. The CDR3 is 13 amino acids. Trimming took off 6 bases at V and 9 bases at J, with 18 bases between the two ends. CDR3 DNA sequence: TGTGCCAGCAGTTTAACAAGCAGGGGGGGGCAGTACTTC. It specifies CASSLTSRGGQYF.